The T cell receptor (beta chain) under discussion was sequenced for a study of blood T cell repertoires in COVID-19. Study-level information: Spain, Italy and the United States supplied samples that represented acute and convalescent COVID-19. PBMCs, B-cell-depleted T cells, or T cells were the source of the cDNA or gDNA that made up the material.

This clone was observed at least ten times. CDR3 length: 15 amino acids. Per the germline V gene, CDR1 is GTSNPN and CDR2 is SVGIG (reference sequence). V lost 5 bases, J lost 11 bases, and 18 bases stayed unmatched. As originally analysed: Nucleated cell counts were estimated from reference gene primer amplification. Only in-frame clones appear in the TCRdb table, and some are missing; sequencing was by immunoSEQ multiplex PCR. Clonal size and the V and J genes are those of that table, whereas D and trimming came from the DNA. The sample includes around 160,000 clones, 80% to 90% of them seen just once.

The sequence was obtained from a human donor in a cohort sampled during active COVID-19. The sequenced material came from peripheral blood. This chain links TRBV30 with TRBJ1-1, with 9 positions matching TRBD1. CDR3 nucleotide sequence: TGTGCCTGGGACAGCCTAGGACAGGGGAAAACGGGGGCTTTCTTT. Protein sequence: CAWDSLGQGKTGAFF.